These T cell receptor beta chains were read from a single sample in a study of prognosis after radiotherapy for stage I lung cancer. TCRdb reprocessed the multiplex PCR reads with MiXCR, giving one entry per CDR3 protein. The sample holds 20,000 to 25,000 distinct CDR3 sequences, 43% seen once. The sample here was PBMCs, taken before or after stereotactic body radiation therapy (not recorded which). The source of these receptors is a donor over 45 with non-small cell lung cancer. CDR3s include the opening cysteine and the closing phenylalanine or tryptophan. D genes are given only for firm matches. The size of a clone is reported for some rows only, either as once, few or many, or as a class for expanded clones.

.,TRBV6-2/TRBV6-3,TRBJ2-5,.,CAISYSGASDYGRDTQYF,TGTGCCATCAGTTACTCGGGGGCTAGCGACTACGGGCGAGATACCCAGTACTTC
medium-sized,TRBV4-3,TRBJ2-7,.,CASSQEGGRREQYF,TGCGCCAGCAGCCAAGAGGGGGGGCGCCGAGAGCAGTACTTC
many,TRBV7-2,TRBJ2-7,TRBD2,CASSQQPRTSGGKQYF,TGTGCCAGCAGCCAACAACCACGCACTAGCGGGGGGAAGCAGTACTTC
many,TRBV28,TRBJ2-5,.,CASSFGNYQETQYF,TGTGCCAGCAGTTTTGGCAATTACCAAGAGACCCAGTACTTC
many,TRBV7-9,TRBJ2-2,.,CASRNRVTGELFF,TGTGCCAGCAGAAATAGGGTCACCGGGGAGCTGTTTTTT
few,TRBV5-1,TRBJ1-1,.,CASSLNGETEAFF,TGCGCCAGCAGCTTGAATGGGGAAACTGAAGCTTTCTTT
.,TRBV6-2/TRBV6-3,TRBJ2-7,.,CASQGGGWGYSRFEQYF,TGTGCCAGCCAGGGAGGGGGCTGGGGATACTCTAGGTTCGAGCAGTACTTC
many,TRBV20-1,TRBJ1-2,TRBD1,CSADQLDRGNNYGYTF,TGCAGTGCTGACCAGTTGGACAGGGGAAACAACTATGGCTACACCTTC
.,TRBV3-1,TRBJ2-7,TRBD1,CASSRSGTGNEQYF,TGTGCCAGCAGCCGATCCGGGACAGGCAACGAGCAGTACTTC
.,TRBV7-2,TRBJ1-5,TRBD1,CASSLAGTGEAQHQHF,TGTGCCAGCAGCTTAGCGGGGACAGGGGAGGCTCAGCACCAGCATTTT
.,TRBV6-2/TRBV6-3,TRBJ1-2,.,CASSHPGVYYGYTF,TGTGCCAGCAGCCACCCTGGTGTGTACTATGGCTACACCTTC
many,TRBV18,TRBJ1-5,.,CASSPNRDAQPQHF,TGTGCCAGCTCACCAAACCGGGATGCTCAGCCCCAGCATTTT
many,TRBV5-1,TRBJ2-1,.,CASSSQLDYTEQFF,TGCGCCAGCAGCTCCCAACTAGATTACACTGAGCAGTTCTTC
many,TRBV9,TRBJ2-5,TRBD1,CASSPRTGSKETQYF,TGTGCCAGCAGCCCCCGGACAGGGAGTAAAGAGACCCAGTACTTC
medium-sized,TRBV24-1,TRBJ2-2,.,CATSFRDNTGELFF,TGTGCCACCAGCTTCCGGGACAACACCGGGGAGCTGTTTTTT
many,TRBV29-1,TRBJ2-7,.,CSVEGTAYEQYF,TGCAGCGTTGAAGGGACAGCCTACGAGCAGTACTTC
medium-sized,TRBV6-1,TRBJ1-1,.,CATGTGVQTTEAFF,TGTGCCACCGGGACGGGGGTGCAAACGACTGAAGCTTTCTTT
medium-sized,TRBV28,TRBJ1-2,TRBD1,CASGDRGNYGYTF,TGTGCCAGCGGGGACAGGGGAAACTATGGCTACACCTTC
.,TRBV7-9,TRBJ1-1,.,CASSKGSGFMNTEAFF,TGTGCCAGCAGCAAGGGGTCCGGATTCATGAACACTGAAGCTTTCTTT
many,TRBV12-3/TRBV12-4,TRBJ2-3,TRBD2,CAGSRTSGSSDTQYF,TGTGCCGGCAGTCGGACTAGCGGGAGTTCAGATACGCAGTATTTT
many,TRBV28,TRBJ1-1,.,CASSLLPGTEAFF,TGTGCCAGCAGTTTACTCCCAGGAACTGAAGCTTTCTTT
many,TRBV25-1,TRBJ1-6,.,CASKGDSYNSPLHF,TGTGCCAGCAAAGGGGACTCCTATAATTCACCCCTCCACTTT
once,TRBV27,TRBJ2-5,TRBD1,CASSWWGQEGETQYF,TGTGCCAGCAGTTGGTGGGGACAGGAGGGAGAGACCCAGTACTTC
medium-sized,TRBV28,TRBJ2-2,TRBD1,CASSFGQGHTGELFF,TGTGCCAGCAGTTTTGGACAGGGGCACACCGGGGAGCTGTTTTTT
.,TRBV19,TRBJ1-1,.,CASSEAVGGGTQAFF,TGTGCCAGTAGTGAGGCGGTCGGGGGGGGCACTCAAGCTTTCTTT
many,TRBV7-3,TRBJ2-1,.,CASSQGPDNEQFF,TGTGCCAGCAGCCAGGGCCCCGACAATGAGCAGTTCTTC
.,TRBV24-1,TRBJ2-3,.,CATSDRSGIADTQYF,TGTGCCACCAGTGATAGGTCCGGGATAGCGGATACGCAGTATTTT
.,TRBV28,TRBJ2-3,.,CASSYPTDTQYF,TGTGCCAGCAGTTACCCCACAGATACGCAGTATTTT
many,TRBV5-1,TRBJ1-1,.,CASSSQGYNTEAFF,TGCGCCAGCAGCTCACAGGGATATAACACTGAAGCTTTCTTT
many,TRBV24-1,TRBJ2-3,.,CATSDPRGRGTDTQYF,TGTGCCACCAGTGACCCAAGGGGGAGAGGCACAGATACGCAGTATTTT
.,TRBV11-3,TRBJ2-7,.,CASSLRDSSFYEQYF,TGTGCCAGCAGTCTCCGGGACTCCTCTTTTTACGAGCAGTACTTC
once,TRBV2,TRBJ2-5,.,CASSQGPGGAETQYF,TGTGCCAGCAGCCAGGGGCCGGGCGGGGCAGAGACCCAGTACTTC
.,TRBV6-2/TRBV6-3,TRBJ2-1,.,CATLGSRSYNEQFF,TGTGCCACCTTGGGAAGTCGGAGCTACAATGAGCAGTTCTTC
many,TRBV24-1,TRBJ1-2,.,CATSDYLHGYTF,TGTGCCACCAGTGATTACCTCCATGGCTACACCTTC